One sample yielded the 9 T cell receptor beta chains listed below, sequenced in a study of blood T cell repertoires in COVID-19. The data were produced by immunoSEQ multiplex PCR, yet TCRdb's version contains in-frame clones alone and is incomplete. Of approximately 230,000 clones in the sample, approximately 90% were seen once. Sequenced input: peripheral blood. The receptors come from a man aged 18 to 29 with active or convalescent COVID-19.

About this clone itself: The junction shows a germline mismatch at one end, possibly a read error. The chain employs TRBV10-3 and TRBJ2-7; the D gene is possibly TRBD1 (6 bases). The germline V gene encodes CDR1 ENHRY and CDR2 SYGVKD. The CDR3 consists of 9 residues. The CDR3 loop reads CATRDTLVF. The CDR3 coding sequence is TGTGCCACCCGGGACACACTCGTATTC.

The rearrangement joins TRBV5-6 to TRBJ1-1; 8 positions match TRBD1. CDR1 and CDR2 from the germline V gene are SGHDT and YYEEEE. V trimming: 1 base; J trimming: 1 base; junction bases outside the gene matches: 3. This CDR3 has 15 residues. CDR3 loop: CASSLFQGANTEAFF. CDR3 coding DNA: TGTGCCAGCAGCTTGTTTCAGGGGGCGAACACTGAAGCTTTCTTT.

This sequence joins TRBV19 and TRBJ2-1, with 11 bases matching TRBD2. Looked up from germline, CDR1 is LNHDA and CDR2 is SQIVND (reference sequence). V lost 6 bases to trimming and J lost 8 bases; unmatched junction nucleotides: 6. The CDR3 totals 14 residues. CDR3 DNA: TGTGCCAGTAGGGGCGGGACTAGCGGCTATGAGCAGTTCTTC. As protein: CASRGGTSGYEQFF.

The chain joins TRBV15 to TRBJ2-7, with TRBD2 as a possible D gene (7 bases). CDR1 is LNHNV and CDR2 is YYDKDF in the germline V gene (reference sequence). This CDR3 region has 13 residues. Trimming removed 6 bases from V and 5 bases from J, with 14 bases in between. The CDR3 DNA is TGTGCCACCAGTTTAGGGAGGGGGGACGAGCAGTACTTC. Translating gives CATSLGRGDEQYF.

J is TRBJ1-3 and V is TRBV19; D not certain. This CDR3 contains 14 residues. V was clipped by 3 bases and J by 4 bases, with 10 bases between them. Per germline, CDR1 LNHDA and CDR2 SQIVND (reference sequence). CDR3: CASSMGAGGNTIYF. CDR3 DNA: TGTGCCAGTAGTATGGGAGCAGGCGGAAACACCATATATTTT. The full variable domain, in which reference TRBV19 and TRBJ1-3 provide the parts outside the CDR3, is DGGITQSPKYLFRKEGQNVTLSCEQNLNHDAMYWYRQDPGQGLRLIYYSQIVNDFQKGDIAEGYSVSREKKESFPLTVTSAQKNPTAFYLCASSMGAGGNTIYFGEGSWLTVV.

The rearrangement uses TRBV28 and TRBJ2-5; TRBD1 aligns across 7 bases. The trim removed 6 bases at V and 1 base at J, leaving 5 bases unmatched. The V gene's germline CDR1 is MDHEN and CDR2 SYDVKM. This CDR3 is built from 14 residues. The CDR3 DNA sequence: TGTGCCAGCAGCCCCGGGACAGTCCAAGAGACCCAGTACTTC. Translating gives CASSPGTVQETQYF.

The chain links TRBV5-5 to TRBJ2-2, with 7 bases lining up with TRBD1. With V trimmed by 2 bases and J by 5 bases, 3 bases remained unmatched. The CDR3 runs 14 residues. Germline V gene data show CDR1 as SGHKS and CDR2 as YYEKEE (reference sequence). CDR3 in amino acids: CASSFTTGTGELFF. The CDR3 DNA is TGTGCCAGCAGCTTCACGACAGGGACCGGGGAGCTGTTTTTT.

The chain couples TRBV9 to TRBJ2-2, with TRBD2 identical over 9 bases. Germline V gives CDR1 SGDLS, CDR2 YYNGEE. V lost 1 base and J lost 7; bases outside the gene matches: 5. The CDR3 has 15 residues. In DNA, the CDR3 is TGTGCCAGCAGCGTACGCGGGGGGGACAACGGGGAGCTGTTTTTT. Translation gives CASSVRGGDNGELFF.

The rearrangement joins TRBV9 to TRBJ2-1, with 7 bases identical to TRBD2. Germline CDR1 SGDLS, CDR2 YYNGEE. The CDR3 spans 14 residues. Losses at the gene ends were 3 bases for V and 3 bases for J; bases not matched to a gene: 3. CDR3 DNA: TGTGCCAGCAGCGGCGGGGGAGGCTACAATGAGCAGTTCTTC. Translation gives CASSGGGGYNEQFF.